This TCR beta chain was recorded in a study of CXCR3-negative and CXCR3-positive naive CD8 T cells. Whole-study findings and limits: Hydrophobicity of TRB CDR3s was greater in CXCR3-positive naive cells than in CXCR3-negative naive cells.

A word on this clonotype: Its antigen remains unknown.

The CDR3 is 15 residues long. The TRB libraries of cDNA were built by UMI-labeled 5' RACE. One entry per CDR3 protein, without DNA, is what TCRdb gives after re-calling the 5' RACE reads. The sample's table shows under 85,000 distinct CDR3 sequences. The chain is built from TRBV12-3 or TRBV12-4 and TRBJ2-2; TCRdb's assignment of TRBD2 cannot be checked, as there is no DNA. This clonotype was obtained from a human donor in good health. Some clones in this sample may be carry-over from other donors' samples. Source material: naive CXCR3+ CD8+ T cells from blood. Subset described: CD45RO-CCR7+CD27+CD95- naive CD8+ T cells expressing CXCR3 (TNR3+). The CDR3 sequence is CASRPLAGVAGELFF.